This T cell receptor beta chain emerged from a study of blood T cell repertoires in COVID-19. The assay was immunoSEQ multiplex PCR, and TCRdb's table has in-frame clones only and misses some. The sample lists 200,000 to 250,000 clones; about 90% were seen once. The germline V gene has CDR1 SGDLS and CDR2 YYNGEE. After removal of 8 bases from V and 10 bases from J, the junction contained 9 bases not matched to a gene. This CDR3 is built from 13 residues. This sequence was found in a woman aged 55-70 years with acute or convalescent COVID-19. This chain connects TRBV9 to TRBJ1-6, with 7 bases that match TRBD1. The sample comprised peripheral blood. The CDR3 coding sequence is TGTGCCAGTTCCGGGACAGAGCGATCACCCCTCCACTTT. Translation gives CASSGTERSPLHF.